The next 13 T cell receptor beta chains were all read from a single sample in a study of T-cell reconstitution after alpha-beta-depleted transplantation in children. The authors prepared the TCRbeta library with unique molecular identifiers. TCRdb reprocessed the PCR reads with MiXCR, giving one entry per CDR3 protein. The top ten clones hold over 25% of a sample with about 900,000 distinct CDR3 sequences, about 29% of them seen once. Source: PBMCs, mostly from graft donor cells, taken 360 days after TCRalphabeta/CD19-depleted stem cell transplant. These receptors originate from a boy under two years old who had a stem cell transplant for SCID, so the T cells may come from the graft donor.

The V gene is TRBV7-9, the J gene TRBJ2-3; 7 bases are a match to TRBD2. CDR1 and CDR2 (germline): SEHNR, FQNEAQ (reference sequence). Trimming cost V 3 bases and J 7 bases; bases outside gene matches: 16. The CDR3 is 17 residues long. The CDR3 reads CASSFGAGPPAWYTQYF. In nucleotides, the CDR3 is TGTGCCAGCAGCTTCGGAGCGGGGCCCCCGGCGTGGTATACGCAGTATTTT.

The chain joins TRBV11-2 to TRBJ2-5, with 7 nucleotides matching TRBD2. The CDR3 has 16 amino acids. The germline CDR1 and CDR2 sequences are SGHAT and FQNNGV. V shed 5 bases and J 6 bases; nucleotides not matched to a gene: 15. The CDR3 bases are TGTGCCAGCAGCCACCTAGCGGAGCTACCGGGGAAGACCCAGTACTTC. Translating it yields CASSHLAELPGKTQYF. The variable domain in full, completed from reference TRBV11-2 and TRBJ2-5, reads EAGVAQSPRYKIIEKRQSVAFWCNPISGHATLYWYQQILGQGPKLLIQFQNNGVVDDSQLPKDRFSAERLKGVDSTLKIQPAKLEDSAVYLCASSHLAELPGKTQYFGPGTRLLVL.

The J gene is TRBJ2-5, the V gene TRBV5-1; D could derive from TRBD1 or TRBD2 (5 bases each). Trimming took 7 bases from V and 4 from J, leaving 14 bases between them. The CDR3 is made up of 13 amino acids. Germline lookup yields CDR1 SGHRS and CDR2 YFSETQ. The CDR3 protein is CASASGARETQYF. DNA of the CDR3: TGCGCCAGCGCTTCCGGGGCGAGAGAGACCCAGTACTTC.

V is TRBV9 and J is TRBJ2-6; tentatively, D is TRBD1 or TRBD2 (7 bases each). Trimming shortened V by 3 bases and J by 0 bases, and 19 bases separated the two germline ends. The CDR3 contains 19 residues. CDR1 is SGDLS and CDR2 is YYNGEE in the germline V gene. The CDR3 DNA reads TGTGCCAGCAGCGAGGGGGGGACAGCTTCCTTCTCTGGGGCCAACGTCCTGACTTTC. This translates into CASSEGGTASFSGANVLTF.

The V gene is TRBV25-1, the J gene TRBJ2-7; D possibly uses TRBD1 or TRBD2 (5 bases each). V lost 2 bases to trimming and J lost 10 bases, with 12 bases between them. CDR1 and CDR2 (germline): MGHDK, SYGVNS. The CDR3 has 12 amino acids. CDR3 in amino acids: CASSEGRGLQYF. The CDR3 DNA follows: TGTGCCAGCAGTGAAGGCCGGGGCCTTCAGTACTTC.

This chain joins TRBV12-3 or TRBV12-4 and TRBJ2-1; D is uncertain. Between the trimmed V and J ends, which lost 6 bases and 12 bases, there was a span of 12 bases. The CDR3 has 11 residues. The CDR3 nucleotides are TGTGCCAGCAGGGATAGGGCTGGGCAGTTCTTC. This codes for CASRDRAGQFF.

This rearrangement joins TRBV18 to TRBJ1-5, with D maybe TRBD1 (5 bases). Trimming cost V 6 bases and J 0 bases, with 12 bases left between them. The CDR3 extends over 15 amino acids. In germline, CDR1 is KGHSH, CDR2 LQKENI. In DNA, the CDR3 is TGTGCCAGCTCCCAGGGTCCCCATAGCAATCAGCCCCAGCATTTT. Encoded protein: CASSQGPHSNQPQHF. Filled out from reference TRBV18 and TRBJ1-5, the complete variable domain reads NAGVMQNPRHLVRRRGQEARLRCSPMKGHSHVYWYRQLPEEGLKFMVYLQKENIIDESGMPKERFSAEFPKEGPSILRIQQVVRGDSAAYFCASSQGPHSNQPQHFGDGTRLSIL.

Ten or more counts support this clonotype. V gene TRBV27 combines with J gene TRBJ2-3; 10 positions agree with TRBD2. Germline V lookup: CDR1 MNHEY, CDR2 SMNVEV (reference sequence). Trimming took 3 bases from V and 0 from J; bases not matched to a gene: 6. The CDR3 has 17 residues. CDR3 nucleotides: TGTGCCAGCAGTTTGTTAGCGGGGGGTCGTAGCACAGATACGCAGTATTTT. This sequence encodes CASSLLAGGRSTDTQYF.

The rearrangement uses TRBV20-1 and TRBJ2-1, with D possibly matching TRBD1 (6 bases). This CDR3 region has 12 residues. Trimming left V 3 bases short and J 5 bases short, with 8 bases between. Germline V gene sequence: CDR1 DFQATT, CDR2 SNEGSKA (reference sequence). The CDR3 nucleotides are TGCAGTGCTAGGGGGGCCCACAATGAGCAGTTCTTC. It yields the protein CSARGAHNEQFF.

V usage is TRBV5-1 and J usage is TRBJ2-7; TRBD1 is a possible D gene (5 bases). Germline V gene sequence: CDR1 SGHRS, CDR2 YFSETQ. Between the trimmed V and J ends, which lost 1 base and 2 bases, there was a span of 13 bases. The CDR3 has 15 residues. The chain's CDR3 is CASSLLSRDPYEQYF. The CDR3 region has the DNA TGCGCCAGCAGCTTGTTGTCCAGGGATCCCTACGAGCAGTACTTC.

The chain has TRBV11-2 and TRBJ1-3; D remains unclear. The CDR3 contains 15 residues. The V end was cut by 4 bases, the J end by 0 bases, with 10 bases between. CDR1 and CDR2 (germline): SGHAT, FQNNGV. CDR3 amino acids: CASSSRTNSGNTIYF. In DNA form, the CDR3 reads TGTGCCAGCAGCTCCCGCACGAACTCTGGAAACACCATATATTTT.

Only a few counts were recorded for this clonotype. The CDR3 sequence: CASSSPVAGRSEQYF. DNA for the CDR3: TGCGCCAGCAGCTCCCCAGTAGCGGGGAGGAGCGAGCAGTACTTC. The V gene is TRBV5-1, the J gene TRBJ2-7; 8 bases map to TRBD2. CDR1 SGHRS and CDR2 YFSETQ come from the germline V gene. This CDR3 has 15 residues. Germline trimming cut 3 bases from V and 6 bases from J; bases unmatched to any gene: 11.

In its sample, this clonotype was seen a few times. This chain connects TRBV7-9 to TRBJ1-1; D gene uncertain. The CDR3 is made up of 15 amino acids. Germline V lookup: CDR1 SEHNR, CDR2 FQNEAQ (reference sequence). With 5 bases removed from V and 0 bases from J, the gap between germline ends came to 13 bases. The CDR3 region is CASSPARGVNTEAFF. The CDR3 DNA is TGTGCCAGCAGCCCTGCCCGCGGGGTGAACACTGAAGCTTTCTTT.